This TCR beta chain emerged from a study of identical twins. The CDR3 extends over 16 amino acids. Germline CDR1 and CDR2: MNHNS and SASEGT. Trimming removed 6 bases at V and 5 bases at J, with 17 bases between. TCRdb re-called the 5' RACE reads through MiXCR, storing one row per CDR3 protein. The sample consists of under 800,000 distinct CDR3 sequences, around 20% of them appearing once. This clonotype occurred a few times. The same sample was also studied in work on T cells expressing NK-cell markers.

J is TRBJ2-6 and V is TRBV6-1; tentatively, D is TRBD2 (5 bases). The sequence came from a woman under 30 in good health. Specimen: PBMCs. CDR3 bases: TGTGCCAGCAGCCCCCGGACTTCTCCACGGGCCAACGTCCTGACTTTC. It is translated as CASSPRTSPRANVLTF.